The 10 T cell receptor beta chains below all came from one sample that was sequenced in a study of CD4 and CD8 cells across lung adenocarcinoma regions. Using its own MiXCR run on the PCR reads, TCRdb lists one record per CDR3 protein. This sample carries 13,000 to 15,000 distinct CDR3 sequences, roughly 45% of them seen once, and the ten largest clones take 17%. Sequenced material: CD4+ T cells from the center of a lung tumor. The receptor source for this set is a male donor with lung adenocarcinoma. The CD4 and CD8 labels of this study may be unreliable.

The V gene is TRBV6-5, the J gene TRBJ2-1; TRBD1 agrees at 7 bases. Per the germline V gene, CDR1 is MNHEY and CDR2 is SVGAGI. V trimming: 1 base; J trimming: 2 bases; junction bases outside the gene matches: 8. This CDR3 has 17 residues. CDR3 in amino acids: CASSYWPGGGTYNEQFF. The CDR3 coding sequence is TGTGCCAGCAGTTACTGGCCAGGGGGTGGCACCTACAATGAGCAGTTCTTC.

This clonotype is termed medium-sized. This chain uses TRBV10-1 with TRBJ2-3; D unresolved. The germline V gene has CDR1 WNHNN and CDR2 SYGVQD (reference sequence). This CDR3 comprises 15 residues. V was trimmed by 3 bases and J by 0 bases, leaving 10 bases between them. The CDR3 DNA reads TGCGCCAGCAGTGAAGGGAAAGCGAGCACAGATACGCAGTATTTT. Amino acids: CASSEGKASTDTQYF.

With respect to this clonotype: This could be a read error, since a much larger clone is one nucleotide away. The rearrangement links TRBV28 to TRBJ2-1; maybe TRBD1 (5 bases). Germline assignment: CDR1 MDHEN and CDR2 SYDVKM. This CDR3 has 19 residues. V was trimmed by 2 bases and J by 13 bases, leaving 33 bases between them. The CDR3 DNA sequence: TGTGCCAGCAGTTTAGCTTTGAGGACAAGCTCCCTCATACAAGAGACCCAGTTCTTC. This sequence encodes CASSLALRTSSLIQETQFF.

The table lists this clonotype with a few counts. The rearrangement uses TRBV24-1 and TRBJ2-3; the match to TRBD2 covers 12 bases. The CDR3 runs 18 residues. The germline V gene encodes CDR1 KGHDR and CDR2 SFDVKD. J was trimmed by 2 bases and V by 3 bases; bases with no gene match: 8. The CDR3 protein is CATSDNLRTSGITDTQYF. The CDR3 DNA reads TGTGCCACCAGTGATAACCTTAGGACTAGCGGGATCACAGATACGCAGTATTTT.

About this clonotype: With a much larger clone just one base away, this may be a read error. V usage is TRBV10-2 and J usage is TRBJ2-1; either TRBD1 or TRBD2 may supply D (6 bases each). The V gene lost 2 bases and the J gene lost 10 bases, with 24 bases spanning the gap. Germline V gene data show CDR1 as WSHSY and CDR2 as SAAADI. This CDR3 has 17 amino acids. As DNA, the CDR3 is TGCGCCAGCAGTGAGCCCGACAGAAGGGGGGCTGAGGACGAGCAGTTCTTC. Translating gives CASSEPDRRGAEDEQFF.

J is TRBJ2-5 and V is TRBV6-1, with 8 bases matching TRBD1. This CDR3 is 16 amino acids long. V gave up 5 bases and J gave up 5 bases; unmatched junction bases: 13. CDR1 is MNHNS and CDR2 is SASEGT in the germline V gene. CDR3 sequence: CASSPPRQGARETQYF. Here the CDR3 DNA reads TGTGCCAGCAGTCCCCCGCGGCAGGGGGCTCGGGAGACCCAGTACTTC.

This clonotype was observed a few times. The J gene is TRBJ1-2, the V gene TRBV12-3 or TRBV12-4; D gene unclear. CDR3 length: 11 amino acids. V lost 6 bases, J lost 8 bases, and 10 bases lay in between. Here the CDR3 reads CASRAKGGYTF. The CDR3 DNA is TGTGCCAGCAGAGCAAAAGGAGGCTACACCTTC.

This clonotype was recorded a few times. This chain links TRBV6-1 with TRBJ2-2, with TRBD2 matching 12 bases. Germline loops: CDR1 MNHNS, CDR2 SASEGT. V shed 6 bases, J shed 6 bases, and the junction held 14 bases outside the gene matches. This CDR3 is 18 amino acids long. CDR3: CASSLPLAGGPGAGELFF. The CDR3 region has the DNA TGTGCCAGCAGCCTACCTCTAGCGGGAGGGCCCGGGGCCGGGGAGCTGTTTTTT.

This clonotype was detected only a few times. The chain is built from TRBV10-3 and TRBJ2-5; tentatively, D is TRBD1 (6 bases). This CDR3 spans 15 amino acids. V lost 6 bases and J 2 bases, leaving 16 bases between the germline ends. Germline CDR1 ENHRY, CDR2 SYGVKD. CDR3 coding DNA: TGTGCCATCAGGGCTTATGGACAGCCTCAAGAGACCCAGTACTTC. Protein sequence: CAIRAYGQPQETQYF.

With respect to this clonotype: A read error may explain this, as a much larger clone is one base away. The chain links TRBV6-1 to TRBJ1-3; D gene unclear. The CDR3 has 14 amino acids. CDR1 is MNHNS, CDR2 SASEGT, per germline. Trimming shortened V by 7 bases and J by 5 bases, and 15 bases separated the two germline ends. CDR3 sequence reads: CASISWPARNTIYF. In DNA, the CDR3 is TGTGCCAGCATAAGTTGGCCCGCCAGAAACACCATATATTTT.